The entry that follows covers one T cell receptor beta chain sequence. Its specificity is not known. Germline V gene sequence: CDR1 MNHEY, CDR2 SMNVEV (reference sequence). This CDR3 comprises 14 residues. Trimming took off 3 bases at V and 8 bases at J, with 13 bases between the two ends. These data belong to a study of OX40 agonist ivuxolimab in advanced cancers. Study-wide background: An agonistic anti-OX40 (CD134) antibody, ivuxolimab, was used to treat the patients. Patients with prior anti-PD-1, anti-PD-L1 or anti-CTLA-4 therapy were eligible; less than 50% had some.

Some clones are missing from TCRdb's copy, which holds only in-frame ones; the method was immunoSEQ multiplex PCR. The sample consists of 72,000 or so clones, about 86% of them appearing once. Study observations and caveats: On average, CD8+ T cells had more expanded clones than CD4+.

The TCR was taken from an adult with an advanced solid tumor such as melanoma, head and neck, liver or kidney cancer. The chain is built from TRBV27 and TRBJ1-4; no clear D. This specimen consisted of CD4+ or CD8+ T cells sorted from blood, obtained in a trial of the OX40 agonist ivuxolimab. CDR3 sequence (DNA): TGTGCCAGCAGTTTCGGGAGGATAGGGGAAAAACTGTTTTTT. Residues: CASSFGRIGEKLFF. The full variable domain, in which reference TRBV27 and TRBJ1-4 provide the parts outside the CDR3, is EAQVTQNPRYLITVTGKKLTVTCSQNMNHEYMSWYRQDPGLGLRQIYYSMNVEVTDKGDVPEGYKVSRKEKRNFPLILESPSPNQTSLYFCASSFGRIGEKLFFGSGTQLSVL.